The 20 T cell receptor beta chains given below trace back to one sample, sequenced in a study of control samples from healthy donors and cancer patients. Some clones are missing from TCRdb's copy, which holds only in-frame ones; the method was immunoSEQ multiplex PCR. This sample yields almost 90,000 clones, of which approximately 81% are seen a single time; around 2.1% belongs to the top ten. The sequenced material came from blood. The receptors were gathered from a woman aged 40 to 50 in good health.

The chain combines TRBV7-2 with TRBJ2-4; no clear D. V was cut by 1 base and J by 7 bases, with 8 bases left in between. The CDR3 is 13 residues long. Germline CDR1 SGHTA, CDR2 FQGNSA. CDR3 sequence (DNA): TGTGCCAGCAGCTTAGGGTATCTGAACATTCAGTACTTC. Amino acid sequence: CASSLGYLNIQYF. Full variable domain (remainder filled in from reference TRBV7-2 and TRBJ2-4): GAGVSQSPSNKVTEKGKDVELRCDPISGHTALYWYRQSLGQGLEFLIYFQGNSAPDKSGLPSDRFSAERTGGSVSTLTIQRTQQEDSAVYLCASSLGYLNIQYFGAGTRLSVL.

The V and J genes are TRBV3-1 (or the pseudogene TRBV3-2) and TRBJ1-6; no clear D. With 0 bases removed from V and 8 bases from J, the gap between germline ends came to 2 bases. Germline values: CDR1 LGHDT, CDR2 YNNKEL (reference sequence). There are 12 residues in the CDR3. The CDR3 DNA follows: TGTGCCAGCAGCCAAGAGTATTCACCCCTCCACTTT. The encoded protein is CASSQEYSPLHF.

The CDR3 protein is CASNRNRGWDEQFF. CDR3 nucleotides: TGTGCCAGCAACAGAAACAGGGGGTGGGATGAGCAGTTCTTC. This chain links TRBV2 with TRBJ2-1; TRBD1 matches at 8 bases. This CDR3 spans 14 amino acids. V lost 7 bases, J lost 8 bases, and 10 bases stayed unmatched. Germline V gene data show CDR1 as SNHLY and CDR2 as FYNNEI.

The chain carries TRBV4-2 and TRBJ1-6, with TRBD1 matching 7 bases. V shed 3 bases and J 4 bases; nucleotides not matched to a gene: 3. Looked up from germline, CDR1 is LGHNA and CDR2 is YNFKEQ. The CDR3 spans 15 residues. This CDR3 reads CASSHGDRYNSPLHF. Written as DNA, the CDR3 is TGTGCCAGCAGCCACGGGGACAGATATAATTCACCCCTCCACTTT.

This chain links TRBV4-1 with TRBJ1-2; D is ambiguous. Deletions cut 0 bases from V and 2 bases from J, with 10 bases between. In germline, CDR1 is MGHRA, CDR2 YSYEKL. The CDR3 sequence is 15 residues long. The CDR3 region is CASSQDGVGNYGYTF. CDR3 DNA sequence: TGCGCCAGCAGCCAAGATGGGGTTGGGAACTATGGCTACACCTTC.

The chain joins TRBV5-1 to TRBJ2-3; D tentatively fits TRBD1 or TRBD2 (5 bases each). Trimming removed 4 bases from V and 7 bases from J, with 10 bases in between. The CDR3 totals 12 residues. Germline V gene data show CDR1 as SGHRS and CDR2 as YFSETQ. CDR3 bases: TGCGCCAGCAGCCAAACGGGGCATACGCAGTATTTT. Amino acid sequence: CASSQTGHTQYF.

Concerning this clone itself: The junction departs from germline at one end; a sequencing error may be responsible. The V gene is TRBV11-3, the J gene TRBJ2-5; 9 bases map to TRBD1. Germline CDR1 reads SGHNT; CDR2 reads YENEEA. This CDR3 is built from 13 residues. The CDR3 coding sequence is TGTGCCAGCAGCTTAGATTCGCGGGACAGGGTACACTTC. It encodes CASSLDSRDRVHF.

Here the CDR3 reads CASSLQAMNTEAFF. CDR3 in DNA: TGCGCCAGCAGCTTACAGGCGATGAACACTGAAGCTTTCTTT. V gene TRBV5-1 combines with J gene TRBJ1-1, with D possibly matching TRBD1 (5 bases). The CDR3 runs to 14 residues. With 2 bases removed from V and 0 bases from J, the gap between germline ends came to 8 bases. CDR1 and CDR2 from the germline V gene are SGHRS and YFSETQ. Full variable domain (outside the CDR3, taken from reference TRBV5-1 and TRBJ1-1): KAGVTQTPRYLIKTRGQQVTLSCSPISGHRSVSWYQQTPGQGLQFLFEYFSETQRNKGNFPGRFSGRQFSNSRSEMNVSTLELGDSALYLCASSLQAMNTEAFFGQGTRLTVV.

The rearrangement joins TRBV5-1 to TRBJ1-4; 7 nucleotides agree with TRBD1. Looked up from germline, CDR1 is SGHRS and CDR2 is YFSETQ. CDR3 length: 16 residues. Trimming at V came to 4 bases and at J to 7 bases, leaving 13 bases not matched to a gene. The DNA of the CDR3 is TGCGCCAGCAGCGTGACAGGGAGTGGGATAGGTGAAAAACTGTTTTTT. As protein: CASSVTGSGIGEKLFF.

The chain links TRBV30 to TRBJ1-2; D might be TRBD1 (6 bases). This CDR3 is built from 16 residues. Trimming took 2 bases from V and 3 from J, leaving 19 bases between them. Germline CDR1 is GTSNPN and CDR2 is SVGIG (reference sequence). The CDR3 is CAWSPPPGALDYGYTF. Here the CDR3 DNA reads TGTGCCTGGAGTCCTCCCCCAGGGGCGCTTGACTATGGCTACACCTTC. Drawing the rest from reference TRBV30 and TRBJ1-2, the complete variable domain is SQTIHQWPATLVQPVGSPLSLECTVEGTSNPNLYWYRQAAGRGLQLLFYSVGIGQISSEVPQNLSASRPQDRQFILSSKKLLLSDSGFYLCAWSPPPGALDYGYTFGSGTRLTVV.

This sequence joins TRBV3-1 (or the pseudogene TRBV3-2) and TRBJ1-4; TRBD1 matches at 8 bases. The CDR3 has 15 amino acids. Germline CDR1 LGHDT, CDR2 YNNKEL (reference sequence). Losses at the gene ends were 4 bases for V and 8 bases for J; bases not matched to a gene: 9. The CDR3 protein is CASSPPGGASEKLFF. In nucleotides, the CDR3 is TGTGCCAGCAGCCCCCCAGGGGGCGCGTCAGAAAAACTGTTTTTT.

This clone is a singleton in its sample. The chain employs TRBV7-2 and TRBJ2-1; 11 bases agree with TRBD2. V was clipped by 1 base and J by 4 bases; unmatched bases: 12. Germline V gives CDR1 SGHTA, CDR2 FQGNSA. The CDR3 totals 19 residues. The CDR3 DNA reads as TGTGCCAGCAGCTTAGTAGCTCCTAGCGGGGGGAACTTTTACAATGAGCAGTTCTTC. Its protein product is CASSLVAPSGGNFYNEQFF. The full variable domain, rest sourced from reference TRBV7-2 and TRBJ2-1, is GAGVSQSPSNKVTEKGKDVELRCDPISGHTALYWYRQSLGQGLEFLIYFQGNSAPDKSGLPSDRFSAERTGGSVSTLTIQRTQQEDSAVYLCASSLVAPSGGNFYNEQFFGPGTRLTVL.

The J gene is TRBJ1-2, the V gene TRBV18, with D unresolved. This CDR3 is built from 15 residues. The germline V gene encodes CDR1 KGHSH and CDR2 LQKENI. The V end lost 2 bases, the J end lost 2 bases, and 12 bases lay between the germline ends. CDR3 sequence reads: CASSPTAGDNYGYTF. Written as DNA, the CDR3 is TGTGCCAGCTCACCAACGGCAGGCGACAACTATGGCTACACCTTC.

J is TRBJ2-3 and V is TRBV5-6, with TRBD1 as a possible D gene (5 bases). There are 16 residues in the CDR3. The V end was cut by 3 bases, the J end by 3 bases, with 17 bases between. Germline V gene sequence: CDR1 SGHDT, CDR2 YYEEEE. The chain's CDR3 is CASSSRQTLSTDTQYF. The CDR3 DNA sequence: TGTGCCAGCAGCTCCCGACAGACCCTTTCGACAGATACGCAGTATTTT.

The rearrangement links TRBV27 to TRBJ2-4, with D unclear. This CDR3 contains 18 residues. Germline CDR1 and CDR2: MNHEY and SMNVEV (reference sequence). V lost 1 base and J lost 3, with 19 bases in between. For the CDR3, the DNA is TGTGCCAGCAGTTTATTTGGTCGGCAGAAGGTTGGCAAAAACATTCAGTACTTC. Translating gives CASSLFGRQKVGKNIQYF.

The chain has TRBV10-3 and TRBJ2-3, with 10 bases matching TRBD2. Germline loops: CDR1 ENHRY, CDR2 SYGVKD. The trim removed 0 bases at V and 2 bases at J, leaving 5 bases unmatched. The CDR3 is 17 residues long. The DNA of the CDR3 is TGTGCCATCAGTGAGTCAGGTAGCGGGGGGATCACAGATACGCAGTATTTT. Translation: CAISESGSGGITDTQYF.

This clone has more than one count but fewer than ten. The chain employs TRBV7-8 and TRBJ1-3; TRBD1 agrees at 10 bases. The CDR3 is 14 residues long. V was pared by 1 base and J by 7 bases, with 1 base of the junction left unmatched. The germline CDR1 and CDR2 sequences are SGHVS and FQNEAQ. CDR3 in amino acids: CASSLGGQGNTIYF. The CDR3 DNA reads as TGTGCCAGCAGCTTAGGGGGACAGGGGAACACCATATATTTT.

This chain joins TRBV2 and TRBJ1-5; TRBD1 might be the D (6 bases). Between the trimmed V and J ends, which lost 6 bases and 3 bases, there was a span of 9 bases. The CDR3 runs 13 residues. In germline, CDR1 is SNHLY, CDR2 FYNNEI. The CDR3 here is CASRDSYNQPQHF. The CDR3 nucleotides read TGTGCCAGCAGGGACAGCTACAATCAGCCCCAGCATTTT.

V usage is TRBV12-3 or TRBV12-4 and J usage is TRBJ1-2; no firm D call. CDR3 size: 13 residues. Trimming took 3 bases from V and 4 from J, leaving 9 bases between them. Written as DNA, the CDR3 is TGTGCCAGCAGTTTGGCGAGTAGCTATGGCTACACCTTC. Translated, it gives CASSLASSYGYTF.

This rearrangement joins TRBV5-1 to TRBJ2-2, with D hard to call. The CDR3 length is 16 residues. Germline V gives CDR1 SGHRS, CDR2 YFSETQ. V lost 4 bases to trimming and J lost 2 bases, with 15 bases between them. In nucleotides, the CDR3 is TGCGCCAGCAGCGCGAGCACTCTCGCTAACACCGGGGAGCTGTTTTTT. Translation gives CASSASTLANTGELFF.